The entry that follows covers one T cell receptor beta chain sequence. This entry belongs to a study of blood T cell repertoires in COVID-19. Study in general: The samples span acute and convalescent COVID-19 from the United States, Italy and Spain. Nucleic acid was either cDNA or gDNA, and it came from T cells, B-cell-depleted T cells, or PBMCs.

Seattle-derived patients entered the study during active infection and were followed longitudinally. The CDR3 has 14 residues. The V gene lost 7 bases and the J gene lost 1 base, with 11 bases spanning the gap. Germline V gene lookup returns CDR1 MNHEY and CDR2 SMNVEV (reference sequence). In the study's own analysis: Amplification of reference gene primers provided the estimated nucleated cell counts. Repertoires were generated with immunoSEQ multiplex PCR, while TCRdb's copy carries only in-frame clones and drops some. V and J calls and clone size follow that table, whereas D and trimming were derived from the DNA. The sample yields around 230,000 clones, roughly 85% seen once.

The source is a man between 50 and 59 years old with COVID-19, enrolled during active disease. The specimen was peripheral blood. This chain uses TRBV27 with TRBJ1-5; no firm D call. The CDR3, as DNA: TGTGCCAGCACCCCGGCGGGCAGCAATCAGCCCCAGCATTTT. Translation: CASTPAGSNQPQHF.